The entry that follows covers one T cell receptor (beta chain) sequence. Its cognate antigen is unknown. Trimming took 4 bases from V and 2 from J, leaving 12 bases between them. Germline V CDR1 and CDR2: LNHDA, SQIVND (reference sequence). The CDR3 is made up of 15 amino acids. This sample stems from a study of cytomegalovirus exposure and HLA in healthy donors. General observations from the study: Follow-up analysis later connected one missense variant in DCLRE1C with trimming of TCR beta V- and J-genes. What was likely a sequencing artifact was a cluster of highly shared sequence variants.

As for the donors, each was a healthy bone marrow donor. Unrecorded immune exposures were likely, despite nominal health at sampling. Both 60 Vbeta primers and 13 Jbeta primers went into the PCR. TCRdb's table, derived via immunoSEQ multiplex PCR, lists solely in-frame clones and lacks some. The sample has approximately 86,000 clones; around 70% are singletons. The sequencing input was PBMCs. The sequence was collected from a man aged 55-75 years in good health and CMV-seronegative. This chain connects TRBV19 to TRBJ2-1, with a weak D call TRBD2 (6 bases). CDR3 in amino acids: CASSNTGVTYNEQFF. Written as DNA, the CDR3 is TGTGCCAGTAGTAATACGGGAGTAACCTACAATGAGCAGTTCTTC.